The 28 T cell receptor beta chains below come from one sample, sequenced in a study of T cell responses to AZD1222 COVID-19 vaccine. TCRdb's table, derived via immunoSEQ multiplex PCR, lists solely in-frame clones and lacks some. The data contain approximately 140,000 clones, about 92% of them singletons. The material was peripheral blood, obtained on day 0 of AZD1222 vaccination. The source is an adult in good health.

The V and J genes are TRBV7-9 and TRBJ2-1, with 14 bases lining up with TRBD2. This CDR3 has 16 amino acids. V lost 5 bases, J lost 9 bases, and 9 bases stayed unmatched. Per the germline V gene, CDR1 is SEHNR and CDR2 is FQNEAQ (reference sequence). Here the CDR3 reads CASSPPTSGRAGEQFF. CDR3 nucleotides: TGTGCCAGCAGCCCCCCGACTAGCGGGAGGGCAGGTGAGCAGTTCTTC.

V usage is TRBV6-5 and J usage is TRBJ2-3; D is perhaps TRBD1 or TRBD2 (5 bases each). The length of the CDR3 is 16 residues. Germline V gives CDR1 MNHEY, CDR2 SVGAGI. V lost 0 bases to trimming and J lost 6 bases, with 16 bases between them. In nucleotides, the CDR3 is TGTGCCAGCAGTTACTCGAGTAGTAGTTGGGGGGATACGCAGTATTTT. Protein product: CASSYSSSSWGDTQYF.

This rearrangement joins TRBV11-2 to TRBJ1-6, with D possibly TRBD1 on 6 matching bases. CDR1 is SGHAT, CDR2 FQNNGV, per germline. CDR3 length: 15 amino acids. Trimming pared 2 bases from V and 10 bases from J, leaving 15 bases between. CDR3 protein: CASSLLQGLGSPLHF. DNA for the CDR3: TGTGCCAGCAGCTTACTGCAGGGGTTAGGCTCACCCCTCCACTTT.

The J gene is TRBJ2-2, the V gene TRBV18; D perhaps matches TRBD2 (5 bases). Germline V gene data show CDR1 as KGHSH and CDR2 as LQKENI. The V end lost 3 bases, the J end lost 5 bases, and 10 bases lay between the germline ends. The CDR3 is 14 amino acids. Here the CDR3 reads CASSPNSETGELFF. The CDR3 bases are TGTGCCAGCTCACCCAATAGCGAAACCGGGGAGCTGTTTTTT.

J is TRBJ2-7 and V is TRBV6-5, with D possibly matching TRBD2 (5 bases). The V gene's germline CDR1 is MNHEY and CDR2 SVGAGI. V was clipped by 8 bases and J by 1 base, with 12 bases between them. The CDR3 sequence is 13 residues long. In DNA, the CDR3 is TGTGCCAGCGGAGGACTGCCGTCCTACGAGCAGTACTTC. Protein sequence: CASGGLPSYEQYF.

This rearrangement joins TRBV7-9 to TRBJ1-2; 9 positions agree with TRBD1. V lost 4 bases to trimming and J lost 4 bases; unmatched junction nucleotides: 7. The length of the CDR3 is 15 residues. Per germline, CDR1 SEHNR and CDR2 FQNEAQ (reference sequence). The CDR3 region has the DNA TGTGCCAGCAGCTCCAGGACAGGGGAAGGCTATGGCTACACCTTC. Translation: CASSSRTGEGYGYTF.

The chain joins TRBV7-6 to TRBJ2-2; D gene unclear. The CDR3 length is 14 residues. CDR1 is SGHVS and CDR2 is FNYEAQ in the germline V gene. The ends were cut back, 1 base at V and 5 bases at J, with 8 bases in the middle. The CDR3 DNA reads TGTGCCAGCAGCTTAGGGGCAGAGACCGGGGAGCTGTTTTTT. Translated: CASSLGAETGELFF.

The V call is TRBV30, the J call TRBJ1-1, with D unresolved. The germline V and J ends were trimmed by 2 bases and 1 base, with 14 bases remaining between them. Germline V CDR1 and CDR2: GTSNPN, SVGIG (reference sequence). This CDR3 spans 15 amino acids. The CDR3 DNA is TGTGCCTGGAGTCTCTCCCACAAAAAGAACACTGAAGCTTTCTTT. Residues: CAWSLSHKKNTEAFF. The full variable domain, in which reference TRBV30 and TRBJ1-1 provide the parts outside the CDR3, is SQTIHQWPATLVQPVGSPLSLECTVEGTSNPNLYWYRQAAGRGLQLLFYSVGIGQISSEVPQNLSASRPQDRQFILSSKKLLLSDSGFYLCAWSLSHKKNTEAFFGQGTRLTVV.

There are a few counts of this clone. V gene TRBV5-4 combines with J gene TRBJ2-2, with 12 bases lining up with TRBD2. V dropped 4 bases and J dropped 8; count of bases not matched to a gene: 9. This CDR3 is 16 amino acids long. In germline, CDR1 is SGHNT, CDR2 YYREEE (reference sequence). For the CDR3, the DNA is TGTGCCAGCAGCGGCGCTCTAGCGGGGGGGCTGGGGGAGCTGTTTTTT. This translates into CASSGALAGGLGELFF. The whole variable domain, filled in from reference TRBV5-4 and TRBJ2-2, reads ETGVTQSPTHLIKTRGQQVTLRCSSQSGHNTVSWYQQALGQGPQFIFQYYREEENGRGNFPPRFSGLQFPNYSSELNVNALELDDSALYLCASSGALAGGLGELFFGEGSRLTVL.

The CDR3 protein is CASSPTGLETQYF. As DNA, the CDR3 is TGTGCCAGCTCACCTACAGGCCTGGAGACCCAGTACTTC. V usage is TRBV18 and J usage is TRBJ2-5, with D possibly matching TRBD1 (5 bases). This CDR3 region has 13 residues. V was pared by 3 bases and J by 5 bases, with 10 bases between. Germline loops: CDR1 KGHSH, CDR2 LQKENI.

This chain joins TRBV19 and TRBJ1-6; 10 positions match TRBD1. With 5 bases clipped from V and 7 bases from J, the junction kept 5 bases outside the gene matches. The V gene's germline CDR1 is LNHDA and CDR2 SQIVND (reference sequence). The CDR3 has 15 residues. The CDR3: CASSPQDRGNSPLHF. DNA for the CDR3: TGTGCCAGTAGTCCGCAGGACAGGGGGAATTCACCCCTCCACTTT.

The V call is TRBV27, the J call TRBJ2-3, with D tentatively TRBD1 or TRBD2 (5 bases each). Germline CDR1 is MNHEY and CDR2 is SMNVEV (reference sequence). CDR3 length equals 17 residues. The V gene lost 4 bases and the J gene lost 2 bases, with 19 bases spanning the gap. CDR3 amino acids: CASSSLGRGLATDTQYF. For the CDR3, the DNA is TGTGCCAGCAGTTCTTTGGGTCGGGGCCTGGCCACAGATACGCAGTATTTT.

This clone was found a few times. The chain's CDR3 is CASSRSGTGQETQYF. The CDR3 DNA is TGTGCCAGCAGCCGATCCGGGACAGGACAAGAGACCCAGTACTTC. The chain is built from TRBV16 and TRBJ2-5; TRBD1 aligns across 8 bases. V shed 4 bases and J 2 bases; nucleotides not matched to a gene: 6. The CDR3 consists of 15 residues. Germline CDR1 reads KGHSY; CDR2 reads FQNENV.

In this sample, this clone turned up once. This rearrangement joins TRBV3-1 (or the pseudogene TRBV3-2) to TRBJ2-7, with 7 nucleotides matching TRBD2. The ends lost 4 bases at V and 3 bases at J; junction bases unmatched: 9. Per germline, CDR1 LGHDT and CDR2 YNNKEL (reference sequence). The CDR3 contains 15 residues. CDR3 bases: TGTGCCAGCAGCCTATCCCTAGCGGATAACTACGAGCAGTACTTC. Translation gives CASSLSLADNYEQYF.

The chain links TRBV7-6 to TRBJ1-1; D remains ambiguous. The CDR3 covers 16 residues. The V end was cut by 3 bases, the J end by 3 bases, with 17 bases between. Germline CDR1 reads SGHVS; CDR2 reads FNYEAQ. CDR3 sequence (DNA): TGTGCCAGCAGCTTTAGGGCCGGAGGATCGGACACTGAAGCTTTCTTT. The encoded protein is CASSFRAGGSDTEAFF.

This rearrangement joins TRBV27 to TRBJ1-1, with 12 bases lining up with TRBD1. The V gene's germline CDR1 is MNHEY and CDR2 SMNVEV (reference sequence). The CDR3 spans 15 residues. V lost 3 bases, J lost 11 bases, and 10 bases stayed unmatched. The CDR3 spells CASSFSRDRGRRAFF. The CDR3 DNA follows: TGTGCCAGCAGTTTCTCTAGGGACAGGGGGCGCCGGGCTTTCTTT.

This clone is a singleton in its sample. CDR3 in amino acids: CASSYRVNTEAFF. The CDR3 DNA follows: TGTGCCAGCAGTTACAGGGTGAACACTGAAGCTTTCTTT. This chain uses TRBV6-2 or TRBV6-3 with TRBJ1-1; the D is unclear. Germline assignment: CDR1 MNHEY and CDR2 SVGEGT. This CDR3 has 13 residues. The V end was cut by 2 bases, the J end by 0 bases, with 4 bases between.

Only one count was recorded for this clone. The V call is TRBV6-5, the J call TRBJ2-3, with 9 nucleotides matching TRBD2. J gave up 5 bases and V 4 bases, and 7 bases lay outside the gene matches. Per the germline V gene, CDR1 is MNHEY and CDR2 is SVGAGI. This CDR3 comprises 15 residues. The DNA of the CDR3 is TGTGCCAGCAGTTGGGCGGGAGGGCCCGTAGATACGCAGTATTTT. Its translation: CASSWAGGPVDTQYF.

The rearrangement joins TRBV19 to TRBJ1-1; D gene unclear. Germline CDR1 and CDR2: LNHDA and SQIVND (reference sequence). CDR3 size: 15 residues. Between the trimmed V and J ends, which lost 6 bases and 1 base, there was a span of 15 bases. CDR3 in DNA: TGTGCCAGTAGACCCGGCGGCGTACGGAACACTGAAGCTTTCTTT. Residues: CASRPGGVRNTEAFF.

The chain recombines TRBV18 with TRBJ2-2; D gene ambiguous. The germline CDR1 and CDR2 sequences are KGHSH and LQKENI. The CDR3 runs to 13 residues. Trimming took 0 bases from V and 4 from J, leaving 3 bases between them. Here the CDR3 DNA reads TGTGCCAGCTCACCACCGAGCACCGGGGAGCTGTTTTTT. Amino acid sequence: CASSPPSTGELFF.

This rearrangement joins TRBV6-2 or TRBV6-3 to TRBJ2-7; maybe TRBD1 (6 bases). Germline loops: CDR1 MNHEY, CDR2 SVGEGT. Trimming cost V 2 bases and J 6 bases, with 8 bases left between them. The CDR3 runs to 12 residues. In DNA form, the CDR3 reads TGTGCCAGCAGTTACGCAGGGGCCGAGCAGTACTTC. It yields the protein CASSYAGAEQYF.

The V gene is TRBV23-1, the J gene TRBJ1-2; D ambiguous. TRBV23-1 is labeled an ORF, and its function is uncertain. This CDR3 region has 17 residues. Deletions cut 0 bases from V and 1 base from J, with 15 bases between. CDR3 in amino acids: CASSQSKSRAVNYGYTF. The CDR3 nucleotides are TGCGCCAGCAGTCAATCGAAGAGCCGGGCTGTTAACTATGGCTACACCTTC.

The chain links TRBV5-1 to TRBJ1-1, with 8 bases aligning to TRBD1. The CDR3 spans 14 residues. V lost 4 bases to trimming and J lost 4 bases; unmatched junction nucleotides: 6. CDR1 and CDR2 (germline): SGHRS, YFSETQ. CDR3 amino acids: CASSDGQGSTEAFF. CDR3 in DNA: TGCGCCAGCAGCGACGGACAGGGAAGCACTGAAGCTTTCTTT.

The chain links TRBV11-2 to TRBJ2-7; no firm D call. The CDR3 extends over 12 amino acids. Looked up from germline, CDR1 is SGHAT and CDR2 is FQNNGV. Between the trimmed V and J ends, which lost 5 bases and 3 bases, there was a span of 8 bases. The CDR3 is CASSEPFYEQYF. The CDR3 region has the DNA TGTGCCAGCAGCGAACCCTTCTACGAGCAGTACTTC.

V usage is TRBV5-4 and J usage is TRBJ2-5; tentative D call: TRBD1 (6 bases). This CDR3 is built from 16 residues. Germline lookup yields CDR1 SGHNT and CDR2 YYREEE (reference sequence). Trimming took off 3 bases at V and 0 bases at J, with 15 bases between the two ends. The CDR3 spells CASSSSNRQDQETQYF. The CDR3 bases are TGTGCCAGCAGCTCCTCTAATAGACAGGACCAAGAGACCCAGTACTTC.

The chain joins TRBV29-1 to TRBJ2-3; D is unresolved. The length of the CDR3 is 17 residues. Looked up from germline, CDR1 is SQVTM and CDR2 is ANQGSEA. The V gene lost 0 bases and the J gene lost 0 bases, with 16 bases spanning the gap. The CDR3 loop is CSVEDPRSETSTDTQYF. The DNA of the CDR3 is TGCAGCGTTGAAGATCCACGGTCCGAAACTAGCACAGATACGCAGTATTTT.

In DNA form, the CDR3 reads TGTGCCAGCAGCGCCGCAGGGGGAAGGTTTGAGCAGTACTTC. This encodes CASSAAGGRFEQYF. The chain combines TRBV5-4 with TRBJ2-7; 7 bases match TRBD1. Per germline, CDR1 SGHNT and CDR2 YYREEE (reference sequence). This CDR3 spans 14 amino acids. With 4 bases clipped from V and 7 bases from J, the junction kept 11 bases outside the gene matches.

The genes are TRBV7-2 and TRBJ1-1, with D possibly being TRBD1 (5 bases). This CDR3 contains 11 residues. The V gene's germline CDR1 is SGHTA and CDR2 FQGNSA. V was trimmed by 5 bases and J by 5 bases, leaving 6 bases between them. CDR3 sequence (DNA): TGTGCCAGCAGCCGACAGACTGAAGCTTTCTTT. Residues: CASSRQTEAFF.